This T cell receptor beta chain appears in the sequencing data of a study of OX40 agonist ivuxolimab in advanced cancers. Findings and caveats of the study: More expanded clones were seen, on average, in CD8+ T cells than in CD4+. CD4+ and CD8+ blood T cells expanded clonally by week 6 at 0.1 to 3.0 mg/kg.

Blood samples were obtained at baseline, cycle 4 day 1, and cycle 7 day 1. Note on this clone: What it recognizes is unknown.

Germline CDR1 SGHDN, CDR2 FVKESK. The length of the CDR3 is 13 residues. The V segment lost 6 bases and the J segment 10 bases; nucleotides outside the gene matches: 11. Generated by immunoSEQ multiplex PCR, the TCRdb table keeps only in-frame clones and is missing some. The sample lists fewer than 90,000 clones; roughly 87% were seen once. The starting material was CD4+ or CD8+ T cells sorted from blood, obtained in a trial of the OX40 agonist ivuxolimab. The clonotype comes from an adult with an advanced solid tumor such as melanoma, head and neck, liver or kidney cancer. The V gene is TRBV14, the J gene TRBJ1-2; 7 bases align to TRBD1. The CDR3 DNA sequence: TGTGCCAGCAGAAGGGACAGCCTCTCGGACTACACCTTC. It is translated as CASRRDSLSDYTF.